The 30 T cell receptor beta chains listed next were all sequenced from one sample in a study of regulatory T cells in long-lasting Graves disease. The sample's time point: persistent/refractory GD, antithyroid drugs over 5 years with positive TRAb. RNA extracted from PBMCs served as the sequencing template. Building of the TCR beta libraries involved iRepertoire HTBI primers and Arm-PCR of CDR3 regions. TCRdb reprocessed the multiplex PCR reads with MiXCR, giving one entry per CDR3 protein. Among 450,000 or so distinct CDR3 sequences listed, under 25% were seen once. The specimen comprised peripheral blood mononuclear cells (PBMCs), sampled when the disease was refractory, from a patient treated with antithyroid drugs. The source is a female donor with Graves disease.

The chain joins TRBV19 to TRBJ1-3; D might be TRBD1 (5 bases). Germline CDR1 is LNHDA and CDR2 is SQIVND (reference sequence). This CDR3 region has 16 residues. V shed 9 bases and J shed 1 base, with 19 bases lying between them. CDR3 sequence (DNA): TGTGCCAGCACCCACCCTTGGGGGACGTCTGGAAACACCATATATTTT. It encodes CASTHPWGTSGNTIYF.

This clonotype has a handful of counts. The gene calls are TRBV19 and TRBJ1-5; TRBD1 might be the D (5 bases). Trimming took 6 bases from V and 0 from J, leaving 12 bases between them. The CDR3 loop spans 15 amino acids. The germline gives CDR1 LNHDA, CDR2 SQIVND (reference sequence). The CDR3 DNA reads TGTGCCAGTAGGTCAGGGATTTTTAGCAATCAGCCCCAGCATTTT. This gives the protein CASRSGIFSNQPQHF.

V usage is TRBV4-1 and J usage is TRBJ2-7; TRBD2 matches 12 bases. Germline values: CDR1 MGHRA, CDR2 YSYEKL. The CDR3 has 16 amino acids. With 3 bases clipped from V and 6 bases from J, the junction kept 9 bases outside the gene matches. The CDR3 here is CASSQGPRGLAGEQYF. The DNA for the CDR3 is TGCGCCAGCAGCCAGGGGCCTAGGGGACTAGCGGGCGAGCAGTACTTC.

This clonotype was seen a few times. V gene TRBV5-1 combines with J gene TRBJ2-4, with D perhaps TRBD1 (5 bases). Germline lookup yields CDR1 SGHRS and CDR2 YFSETQ. The CDR3 consists of 15 residues. V lost 0 bases, J lost 8 bases, and 15 bases lay in between. CDR3 bases: TGCGCCAGCAGCTTGGGCGGCAGGGAACAGGACATTCAGTACTTC. This translates into CASSLGGREQDIQYF.

The chain uses TRBV19 and TRBJ1-4; TRBD1 matches at 10 bases. CDR1 LNHDA and CDR2 SQIVND come from the germline V gene (reference sequence). With 5 bases clipped from V and 7 bases from J, the junction kept 7 bases outside the gene matches. The CDR3 runs 15 residues. CDR3 sequence (DNA): TGTGCCAGTAGTGTCTGGACAGGGGGGACTGAAAAACTGTTTTTT. This translates into CASSVWTGGTEKLFF. Based on the CDR3 plus reference TRBV19 and TRBJ1-4, the full variable domain is DGGITQSPKYLFRKEGQNVTLSCEQNLNHDAMYWYRQDPGQGLRLIYYSQIVNDFQKGDIAEGYSVSREKKESFPLTVTSAQKNPTAFYLCASSVWTGGTEKLFFGSGTQLSVL.

This clonotype was found many times. The chain links TRBV12-3 or TRBV12-4 to TRBJ2-2, with 10 nucleotides matching TRBD2. The CDR3 covers 16 residues. Unmatched junction bases numbered 5, after V lost 5 bases and J lost 2 bases. CDR3 nucleotide sequence: TGTGCCAGCAGTCGCGGGACTAGCGTCAACACCGGGGAGCTGTTTTTT. Protein sequence: CASSRGTSVNTGELFF.

This clonotype was detected many times. The V and J genes are TRBV6-5 and TRBJ2-7, with unresolved D. Germline V gene data show CDR1 as MNHEY and CDR2 as SVGAGI. Trimming stripped 2 bases from V and 4 bases from J, with 12 bases between. CDR3 length: 14 amino acids. The DNA for the CDR3 is TGTGCCAGCAGTTACGGTAGGGCCCTTTACGAGCAGTACTTC. It encodes CASSYGRALYEQYF.

The chain uses TRBV4-3 and TRBJ2-2; a possible D gene is TRBD2 (7 bases). The CDR3 spans 16 residues. V lost 1 base, J lost 1 base, and 10 bases lay in between. CDR1 is LGHNA and CDR2 is YSLEER in the germline V gene. The CDR3 nucleotides read TGCGCCAGCAGCCAAGTTAGGGGGGGGAACACCGGGGAGCTGTTTTTT. This codes for CASSQVRGGNTGELFF.

This clonotype was seen repeatedly, ten times or more. The chain uses TRBV2 and TRBJ1-5; D is possibly TRBD1 (5 bases). The ends were cut back, 5 bases at V and 0 bases at J, with 11 bases in the middle. Germline assignment: CDR1 SNHLY and CDR2 FYNNEI. CDR3 length equals 15 residues. CDR3 bases: TGTGCCAGCAGTTACATGACAGATAGCAATCAGCCCCAGCATTTT. This translates into CASSYMTDSNQPQHF.

The CDR3 here is CASSQGRARTIYF. CDR3 coding DNA: TGTGCCAGCAGCCAAGGCAGGGCGAGGACCATATATTTT. The chain joins TRBV7-2 to TRBJ1-3; tentative D call: TRBD1 (5 bases). The V gene's germline CDR1 is SGHTA and CDR2 FQGNSA. This CDR3 comprises 13 residues. Trimming removed 5 bases from V and 10 bases from J, with 15 bases in between.

Many counts were recorded for this clonotype. CDR3 nucleotides: TGTGCCAGCAGTTTACCGATCGAGAACACTGAAGCTTTCTTT. This gives the protein CASSLPIENTEAFF. The V gene is TRBV28, the J gene TRBJ1-1; no clear D gene. The V gene lost 2 bases and the J gene lost 1 base, with 8 bases spanning the gap. Germline V gives CDR1 MDHEN, CDR2 SYDVKM. The CDR3 totals 14 residues.

This chain connects TRBV20-1 to TRBJ2-2; TRBD1 or TRBD2 may be the D gene (5 bases each). Germline values: CDR1 DFQATT, CDR2 SNEGSKA (reference sequence). The CDR3 runs 15 residues. V lost 6 bases, J lost 4 bases, and 18 bases lay in between. The CDR3 DNA follows: TGCAGTGCAAACCGGGACCCCCTGGCCACCGGGGAGCTGTTTTTT. Residues: CSANRDPLATGELFF.

This clonotype was observed at least ten times. The chain is built from TRBV6-1 and TRBJ2-5; D remains unclear. This CDR3 is 15 amino acids long. CDR1 and CDR2 from the germline V gene are MNHNS and SASEGT. With 1 base removed from V and 0 bases from J, the gap between germline ends came to 9 bases. CDR3 sequence: CASSEELPNQETQYF. In DNA form, the CDR3 reads TGTGCCAGCAGTGAAGAGTTACCGAACCAAGAGACCCAGTACTTC.

Ten or more counts support this clonotype. This chain uses TRBV5-5 with TRBJ1-1, with D possibly matching TRBD1 (5 bases). V was clipped by 4 bases and J by 1 base, with 11 bases between them. In germline, CDR1 is SGHKS, CDR2 YYEKEE (reference sequence). This CDR3 spans 14 amino acids. The CDR3 region is CASSPLTANTEAFF. CDR3 nucleotides: TGTGCCAGCAGCCCCCTGACAGCGAACACTGAAGCTTTCTTT.

This chain links TRBV7-9 with TRBJ2-7; 8 bases fit TRBD2. V was pared by 5 bases and J by 0 bases, with 12 bases of the junction left unmatched. From germline, CDR1 is SEHNR and CDR2 FQNEAQ (reference sequence). This CDR3 comprises 17 residues. The CDR3 sequence: CASSPSGGAGPSYEQYF. The CDR3 coding sequence is TGTGCCAGCAGCCCGTCGGGGGGGGCAGGACCCTCCTACGAGCAGTACTTC.

This clonotype was found many times. This chain uses TRBV28 with TRBJ1-1; 8 positions match TRBD1. The V segment lost 7 bases and the J segment 11 bases; nucleotides outside the gene matches: 12. CDR3 length equals 13 residues. Germline CDR1 MDHEN, CDR2 SYDVKM. The CDR3, as DNA: TGTGCCAGCACTCAGACGCAGGGGGCTTTGGCTTTCTTT. It yields the protein CASTQTQGALAFF.

This clonotype was counted ten times or more. This chain uses TRBV7-2 with TRBJ2-5; no clear D gene. V was shortened by 2 bases and J by 1 base, with 8 bases between the two germline ends. Germline CDR1 SGHTA, CDR2 FQGNSA. This CDR3 comprises 14 residues. CDR3 nucleotide sequence: TGTGCCAGCAGCTTATCGGAAGTCCAAGAGACCCAGTACTTC. This translates into CASSLSEVQETQYF.

This clonotype came up a few times. The J gene is TRBJ2-5, the V gene TRBV19, with 8 bases matching TRBD1. Trimming cost V 7 bases and J 5 bases; bases outside gene matches: 12. This CDR3 is built from 15 residues. Germline assignment: CDR1 LNHDA and CDR2 SQIVND (reference sequence). CDR3 loop: CASTIGQGARETQYF. CDR3 sequence (DNA): TGTGCCAGTACCATCGGGCAGGGGGCGCGTGAGACCCAGTACTTC.

This chain connects TRBV12-3 or TRBV12-4 to TRBJ2-2; TRBD2 aligns across 10 bases. With 6 bases clipped from V and 7 bases from J, the junction kept 11 bases outside the gene matches. This CDR3 has 16 residues. CDR3 DNA: TGTGCCAGCAGCAATCAAGCGGGAGGGCCGGGCGGGGAGCTGTTTTTT. As protein: CASSNQAGGPGGELFF.

The rearrangement links TRBV29-1 to TRBJ1-1; D is unclear. Trimming removed 2 bases at V and 5 bases at J, with 15 bases between. The CDR3 runs to 14 residues. Per the germline V gene, CDR1 is SQVTM and CDR2 is ANQGSEA. The CDR3 nucleotides are TGCAGCGTTGAAAGAGTTCCCGGAGGAACTGAAGCTTTCTTT. Translating gives CSVERVPGGTEAFF.

V is TRBV24-1 and J is TRBJ1-2; 9 nucleotides line up with TRBD1. Germline CDR1 is KGHDR and CDR2 is SFDVKD. V shed 4 bases and J 3 bases; nucleotides not matched to a gene: 2. The CDR3 is 14 residues long. Here the CDR3 DNA reads TGTGCCACCAGTGACGGGACAGGGTACTATGGCTACACCTTC. Translated: CATSDGTGYYGYTF.

This clonotype has more than one count but fewer than ten. The chain joins TRBV2 to TRBJ2-7; the match to TRBD2 covers 7 bases. J lost 7 bases, V lost 2 bases, and 17 bases had no gene match. The germline gives CDR1 SNHLY, CDR2 FYNNEI. The CDR3 covers 17 residues. The DNA of the CDR3 is TGTGCCAGCAGTGAAAGGGCCGGCGGGAGCGAGTTGAGTGAGCAGTACTTC. It translates to CASSERAGGSELSEQYF.

The gene calls are TRBV6-2 or TRBV6-3 and TRBJ2-1; a weak D match, TRBD1 (6 bases). CDR3 length equals 14 residues. V dropped 6 bases and J dropped 2 bases, with 11 bases sitting between them. Germline V gene lookup returns CDR1 MNHEY and CDR2 SVGEGT. The CDR3 coding sequence is TGTGCCAGCAGCCGAGGGGACACCTACAATGAGCAGTTCTTC. Encoded protein: CASSRGDTYNEQFF.

This clonotype was detected many times. The chain links TRBV29-1 to TRBJ1-1; 7 bases match TRBD1. The length of the CDR3 is 13 residues. V gave up 8 bases and J gave up 2 bases; unmatched junction bases: 8. Germline lookup yields CDR1 SQVTM and CDR2 ANQGSEA. The CDR3 spells CSTGQDRNTEAFF. As DNA, the CDR3 is TGCAGCACTGGACAGGATCGAAACACTGAAGCTTTCTTT. Looking up the rest from reference TRBV29-1 and TRBJ1-1 gives the full variable domain: SAVISQKPSRDICQRGTSLTIQCQVDSQVTMMFWYRQQPGQSLTLIATANQGSEATYESGFVIDKFPISRPNLTFSTLTVSNMSPEDSSIYLCSTGQDRNTEAFFGQGTRLTVV.

This clonotype was detected ten times or more. The rearrangement uses TRBV29-1 and TRBJ2-7; 10 positions match TRBD1. Germline V gives CDR1 SQVTM, CDR2 ANQGSEA. The CDR3 runs to 13 residues. With V trimmed by 5 bases and J by 1 base, 2 bases remained unmatched. The DNA of the CDR3 is TGCAGCGTTTGGACAGGGGGATCCTACGAGCAGTACTTC. It is translated as CSVWTGGSYEQYF.

This clonotype was seen at least ten times. The gene calls are TRBV2 and TRBJ1-5; D gene ambiguous. Trimming took off 6 bases at V and 6 bases at J, with 12 bases between the two ends. Germline CDR1 SNHLY, CDR2 FYNNEI. The CDR3 sequence is 13 residues long. Here the CDR3 reads CASRASTLQPQHF. The CDR3, as DNA: TGTGCCAGCAGAGCCAGTACCCTTCAGCCCCAGCATTTT.

This clonotype was detected many times. The chain employs TRBV20-1 and TRBJ1-2; 7 bases are a match to TRBD1. CDR1 and CDR2 from the germline V gene are DFQATT and SNEGSKA (reference sequence). This CDR3 has 15 amino acids. With V trimmed by 0 bases and J by 4 bases, 8 bases remained unmatched. CDR3 nucleotides: TGCAGTGCTAGAGAATCCCTTAGACAGGGCTATGGCTACACCTTC. This gives the protein CSARESLRQGYGYTF.

This clonotype was counted many times. This sequence joins TRBV28 and TRBJ2-7, with 7 bases matching TRBD1. From germline, CDR1 is MDHEN and CDR2 SYDVKM. The CDR3 spans 16 residues. The V and J ends lost 4 bases and 2 bases, in that order; junction bases with no gene match: 11. The CDR3 reads CASSSPSTGSAYEQYF. The CDR3 nucleotides are TGTGCCAGCAGTTCTCCTTCGACAGGGAGTGCCTACGAGCAGTACTTC. Combining the CDR3 with reference TRBV28 and TRBJ2-7 gives the whole variable domain DVKVTQSSRYLVKRTGEKVFLECVQDMDHENMFWYRQDPGLGLRLIYFSYDVKMKEKGDIPEGYSVSREKKERFSLILESASTNQTSMYLCASSSPSTGSAYEQYFGPGTRLTVT.

Of note for this clonotype: Compared with germline, one end of the junction differs, possibly owing to a read error. The chain joins TRBV3-1 to TRBJ1-2; D gene unclear. Germline values: CDR1 LGHDT, CDR2 YNNKEL (reference sequence). This CDR3 is built from 15 residues. Here the CDR3 reads CAGSQARFDGYGYTF. CDR3 DNA: TGTGCCGGCAGCCAAGCCCGTTTCGACGGCTATGGCTACACCTTC.

In nucleotides, the CDR3 is TGTGCCAGTAGTATCGGGGGAGAGGATCAGCCCCAGCATTTT. Protein: CASSIGGEDQPQHF. The chain links TRBV19 to TRBJ1-5; possibly TRBD1 for D (5 bases). CDR3 length: 14 residues. Trimming removed 3 bases at V and 5 bases at J, with 11 bases between. Germline values: CDR1 LNHDA, CDR2 SQIVND (reference sequence).